The next 7 T cell receptor beta chains were all read from a single sample in a study of cytomegalovirus exposure and HLA in healthy donors. Primers included in the PCR were 60 Vbeta and 13 Jbeta primers. Measured with immunoSEQ multiplex PCR; TCRdb has only the in-frame clones, and not every one. The sample shows 150,000 to 200,000 clones, about 79% of them seen only once. Sequencing was performed on PBMCs. These receptors all come from a man aged 45-65 years in good health and CMV-seropositive.

The rearrangement joins TRBV30 to TRBJ1-6, with 7 bases matching TRBD1. The CDR3 extends over 14 amino acids. Germline V lookup: CDR1 GTSNPN, CDR2 SVGIG (reference sequence). V gave up 1 base and J gave up 9 bases; unmatched junction bases: 6. This CDR3 reads CAWSGGGVGSPLHF. The CDR3 DNA is TGTGCCTGGAGTGGAGGGGGCGTGGGTTCACCCCTCCACTTT.

This chain joins TRBV6-5 and TRBJ1-6, with D possibly being TRBD1 (5 bases). The germline V and J ends were trimmed by 6 bases and 7 bases, with 10 bases remaining between them. Germline V gives CDR1 MNHEY, CDR2 SVGAGI. The CDR3 loop spans 13 amino acids. This CDR3 is CASRRGGNSPLHF. The CDR3 DNA is TGTGCCAGCAGAAGGGGTGGAAATTCACCCCTCCACTTT.

This clone has just one count. V and J are TRBV7-6 and TRBJ2-7; 7 bases are shared with TRBD1. After removal of 2 bases from V and 6 bases from J, the junction contained 16 bases not matched to a gene. Germline CDR1 and CDR2: SGHVS and FNYEAQ. The CDR3 runs to 17 residues. The chain's CDR3 is CASSLLRDGTVPSEQYF. CDR3 in DNA: TGTGCCAGCAGCTTATTAAGGGACGGGACAGTTCCGTCCGAGCAGTACTTC.

The chain employs TRBV2 and TRBJ1-2; 10 bases match TRBD1. V was pared by 3 bases and J by 2 bases, with 3 bases of the junction left unmatched. This CDR3 has 15 residues. CDR1 and CDR2 from the germline V gene are SNHLY and FYNNEI. The CDR3 loop is CASSEEGQGNYGYTF. CDR3 DNA sequence: TGTGCCAGCAGTGAGGAGGGACAGGGGAACTATGGCTACACCTTC.

V usage is TRBV7-2 and J usage is TRBJ1-2; D gene uncertain. Deletions cut 8 bases from V and 8 bases from J, with 6 bases between. In germline, CDR1 is SGHTA, CDR2 FQGNSA. This CDR3 comprises 9 residues. CDR3 loop: CASGPGYTF. CDR3 sequence (DNA): TGTGCCAGCGGCCCAGGCTACACCTTC.

This sequence joins TRBV19 and TRBJ2-3; 11 bases line up with TRBD2. Looked up from germline, CDR1 is LNHDA and CDR2 is SQIVND (reference sequence). This CDR3 is 18 amino acids long. V lost 5 bases, J lost 4 bases, and 14 bases stayed unmatched. For the CDR3, the DNA is TGTGCCAGTAGTCGAATTGGAGCTAGCGGGGGGATAGCAGATACGCAGTATTTT. This sequence encodes CASSRIGASGGIADTQYF. The entire variable domain, with the rest obtained from reference TRBV19 and TRBJ2-3, is as follows: DGGITQSPKYLFRKEGQNVTLSCEQNLNHDAMYWYRQDPGQGLRLIYYSQIVNDFQKGDIAEGYSVSREKKESFPLTVTSAQKNPTAFYLCASSRIGASGGIADTQYFGPGTRLTVL.

This sequence joins TRBV28 and TRBJ1-5; 10 bases agree with TRBD1. The V segment lost 6 bases and the J segment 0 bases; nucleotides outside the gene matches: 5. CDR1 and CDR2 from the germline V gene are MDHEN and SYDVKM. The length of the CDR3 is 16 residues. The CDR3 loop is CASSLTGGVSNQPQHF. CDR3 in DNA: TGTGCCAGCAGCCTGACAGGGGGCGTTAGCAATCAGCCCCAGCATTTT.